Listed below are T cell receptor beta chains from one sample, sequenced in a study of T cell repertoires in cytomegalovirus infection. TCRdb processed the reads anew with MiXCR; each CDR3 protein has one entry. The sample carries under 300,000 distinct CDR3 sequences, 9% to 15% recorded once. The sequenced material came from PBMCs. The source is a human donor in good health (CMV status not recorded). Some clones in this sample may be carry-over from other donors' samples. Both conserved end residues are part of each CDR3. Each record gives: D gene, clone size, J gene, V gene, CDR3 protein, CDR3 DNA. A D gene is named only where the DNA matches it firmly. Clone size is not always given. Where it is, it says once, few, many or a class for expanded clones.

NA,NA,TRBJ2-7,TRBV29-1,CSVSLISSEQYF,TGCAGCGTTTCTCTCATAAGTAGCGAGCAGTACTTC
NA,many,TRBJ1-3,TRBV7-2,CASSLGRTSESIYF,TGTGCCAGCAGCTTAGGGAGGACTAGCGAGAGCATATATTTT
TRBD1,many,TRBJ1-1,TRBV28,CATSEAGGSRSSTEAFF,TGTGCCACCTCCGAAGCAGGGGGAAGTCGATCGTCGACTGAAGCTTTCTTT
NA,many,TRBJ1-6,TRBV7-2,CASSLRSGASSYNSPLHF,TGTGCCAGCAGCTTAAGGTCAGGGGCTAGCTCCTATAATTCACCCCTCCACTTT
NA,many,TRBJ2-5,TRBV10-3,CAISDLGAETQYF,TGTGCCATCAGTGATCTTGGGGCGGAGACCCAGTACTTC
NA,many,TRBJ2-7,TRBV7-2,CASSWGLYYEQYF,TGTGCCAGCAGCTGGGGACTCTACTACGAGCAGTACTTC
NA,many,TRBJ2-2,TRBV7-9,CASSLFQTGELFF,TGTGCCAGCAGCTTATTCCAGACCGGGGAGCTGTTTTTT
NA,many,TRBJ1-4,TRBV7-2,CASSQDSGVGKLFF,TGTGCCAGCAGCCAGGACAGTGGGGTGGGAAAACTGTTTTTT
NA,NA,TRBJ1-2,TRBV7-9,CASSLESGYGYTF,TGTGCCAGCAGCTTAGAATCCGGCTATGGCTACACCTTC
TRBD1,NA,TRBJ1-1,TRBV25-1,CASSDRQGANTEAFF,TGTGCCAGCAGTGACAGACAGGGGGCGAACACTGAAGCTTTCTTT
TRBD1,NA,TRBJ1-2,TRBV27,CASSLSWTGVGYTF,TGTGCCAGCAGTTTATCGTGGACAGGGGTTGGCTACACCTTC
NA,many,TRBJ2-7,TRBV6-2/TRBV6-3,CASSSGDRDYEQYF,TGTGCCAGCAGCTCGGGAGACAGGGACTACGAGCAGTACTTC
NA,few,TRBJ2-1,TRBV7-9,CASSLPASEQFF,TGTGCCAGCAGCTTACCCGCCTCGGAGCAGTTCTTC
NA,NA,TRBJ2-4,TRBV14,CASSKMTGPGFIQYF,TGTGCCAGCAGCAAGATGACAGGACCGGGATTCATTCAGTACTTC
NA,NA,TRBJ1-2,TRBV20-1,CSANEGTYGYTF,TGCAGTGCTAATGAGGGGACCTATGGCTACACCTTC
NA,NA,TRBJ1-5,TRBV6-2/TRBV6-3,CASREDGSKNQPQHF,TGTGCCAGCAGAGAGGACGGTAGCAAGAATCAGCCCCAGCATTTT
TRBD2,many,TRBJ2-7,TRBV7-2,CASSESGGPTYEQYF,TGTGCCAGCAGCGAGAGCGGGGGGCCTACCTACGAGCAGTACTTC
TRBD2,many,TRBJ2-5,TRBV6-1,CASSLTGGTSGETQYF,TGTGCCAGCAGTCTCACGGGGGGGACCTCAGGGGAGACCCAGTACTTC
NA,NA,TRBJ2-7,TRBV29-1,CSVGPRGEQYF,TGCAGCGTTGGACCACGGGGCGAGCAGTACTTC
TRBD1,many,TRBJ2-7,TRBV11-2,CASSVTGASSYEQYF,TGTGCCAGCAGCGTGACAGGGGCTAGCTCCTACGAGCAGTACTTC
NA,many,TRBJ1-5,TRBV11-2,CASSLWSVNQPQHF,TGTGCCAGCAGTTTGTGGTCGGTGAATCAGCCCCAGCATTTT
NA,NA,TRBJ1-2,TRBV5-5,CASSRIDRGDYGYTF,TGTGCCAGCAGCCGCATCGATCGGGGGGACTATGGCTACACCTTC
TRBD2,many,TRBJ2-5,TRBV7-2,CASSPGGGFQETQYF,TGTGCCAGCAGCCCCGGGGGGGGGTTCCAAGAGACCCAGTACTTC
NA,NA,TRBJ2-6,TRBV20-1,CSASHSGKFDVLTF,TGCAGTGCTAGCCATTCAGGGAAATTCGACGTCCTGACTTTC
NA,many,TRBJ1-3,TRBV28,CASSLWERASGNTIYF,TGTGCCAGCAGTTTATGGGAAAGGGCATCTGGAAACACCATATATTTT
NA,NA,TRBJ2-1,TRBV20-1,CSAPGSTVGNEQFF,TGCAGTGCTCCGGGGTCTACAGTCGGCAATGAGCAGTTCTTC
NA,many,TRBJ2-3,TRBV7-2,CASSFAKGGGTDTQYF,TGTGCCAGCAGCTTCGCCAAAGGGGGTGGTACAGATACGCAGTATTTT
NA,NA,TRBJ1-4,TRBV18,CASSPALGATNEKLFF,TGTGCCAGCTCACCAGCCCTCGGGGCAACTAATGAAAAACTGTTTTTT
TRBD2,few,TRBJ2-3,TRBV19,CASSIPRGEADTQYF,TGTGCCAGTAGTATTCCGCGGGGGGAAGCAGATACGCAGTATTTT
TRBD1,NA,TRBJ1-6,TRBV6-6,CASSPGGANYSPLHF,TGTGCCAGCAGTCCAGGGGGCGCGAATTATTCACCCCTCCACTTT
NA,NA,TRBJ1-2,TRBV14,CASTPGQPGTNYGYTF,TGTGCCAGCACCCCCGGGCAGCCCGGGACTAACTATGGCTACACCTTC
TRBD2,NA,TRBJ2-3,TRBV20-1,CSAGLAGGPVEADTQYF,TGCAGTGCTGGACTAGCGGGAGGGCCGGTGGAGGCAGATACGCAGTATTTT
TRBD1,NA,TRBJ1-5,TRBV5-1,CASSPGGGGSNQPQHF,TGCGCCAGCAGCCCCGGCGGAGGGGGCAGCAATCAGCCCCAGCATTTT
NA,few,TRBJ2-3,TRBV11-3,CASSPRSGSTDTQYF,TGTGCCAGCAGCCCACGGTCCGGTAGCACAGATACGCAGTATTTT
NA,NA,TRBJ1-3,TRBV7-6,CASSLGAASGNTIYF,TGTGCCAGCAGCTTAGGGGCCGCTTCGGGAAACACCATATATTTT
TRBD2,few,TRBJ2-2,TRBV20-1,CSARDQRGTRITGELFF,TGCAGTGCTAGAGATCAGCGGGGGACGAGAATCACCGGGGAGCTGTTTTTT
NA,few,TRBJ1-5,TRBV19,CASSEDRLQQHF,TGTGCCAGTAGTGAGGACCGTCTCCAACAGCATTTT
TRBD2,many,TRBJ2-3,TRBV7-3,CASSPTGTRSDTQYF,TGTGCCAGCAGCCCGACCGGGACTAGGTCAGATACGCAGTATTTT
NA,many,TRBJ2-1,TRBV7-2,CASSPFLRNEQFF,TGTGCCAGCAGCCCCTTCCTGAGGAATGAGCAGTTCTTC
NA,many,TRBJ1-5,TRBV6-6,CASSYTGGGNQPQHF,TGTGCCAGCAGTTACACCGGGGGTGGCAATCAGCCCCAGCATTTT
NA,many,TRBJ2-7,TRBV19,CASKFRGYEQYF,TGTGCCAGTAAGTTCAGGGGTTACGAGCAGTACTTC
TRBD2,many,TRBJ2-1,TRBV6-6,CASSYPTTSGLNEQFF,TGTGCCAGCAGTTACCCCACGACTAGCGGACTCAATGAGCAGTTCTTC
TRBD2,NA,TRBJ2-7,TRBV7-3,CASSLRGGAGEQYF,TGTGCCAGCAGCTTACGAGGAGGAGCGGGAGAGCAGTACTTC
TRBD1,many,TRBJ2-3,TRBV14,CASSQELGTVPSDTQYF,TGTGCCAGCAGCCAAGAATTAGGGACAGTCCCCTCGGATACGCAGTATTTT
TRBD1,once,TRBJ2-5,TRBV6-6,CASSATRDRQETQYF,TGTGCCAGCAGTGCTACTCGGGACAGACAAGAGACCCAGTACTTC
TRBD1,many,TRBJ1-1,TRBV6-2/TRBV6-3,CASSHPGGGGVTEAFF,TGTGCCAGCAGTCACCCCGGAGGAGGGGGCGTCACTGAAGCTTTCTTT
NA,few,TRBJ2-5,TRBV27,CASSSRAVLGGETQYF,TGTGCCAGCAGTTCGAGAGCGGTCCTTGGAGGAGAGACCCAGTACTTC
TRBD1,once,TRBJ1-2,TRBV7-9,CASSYGTDYGYTF,TGTGCCAGCAGCTACGGGACAGACTATGGCTACACCTTC
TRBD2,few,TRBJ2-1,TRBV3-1,CASSRAPGLESNEQFF,TGTGCCAGCAGCCGAGCTCCGGGACTAGAGTCCAATGAGCAGTTCTTC
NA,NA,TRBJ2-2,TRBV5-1,CASSSYRDTGELFF,TGCGCCAGCAGCTCATACAGGGACACCGGGGAGCTGTTTTTT
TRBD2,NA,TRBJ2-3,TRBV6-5,CASIGGRGGFPDTQYF,TGTGCCAGCATAGGGGGGCGGGGGGGCTTCCCAGATACGCAGTATTTT
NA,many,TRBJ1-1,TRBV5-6,CASSLSGPGDAFF,TGTGCCAGCAGCTTGTCTGGACCGGGTGACGCTTTCTTT
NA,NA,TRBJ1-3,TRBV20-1,CSAHRQAGNTIYF,TGCAGTGCTCACCGACAGGCTGGAAACACCATATATTTT
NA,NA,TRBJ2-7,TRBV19,CASGTVYEQYF,TGTGCCAGTGGAACCGTCTACGAGCAGTACTTC
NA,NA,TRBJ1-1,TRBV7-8,CASSQRGAAFF,TGTGCCAGCAGCCAGAGGGGGGCGGCTTTCTTT
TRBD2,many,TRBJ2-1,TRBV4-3,CASSQFNLGGSEQFF,TGCGCCAGCAGCCAATTCAATCTGGGGGGGAGTGAGCAGTTCTTC
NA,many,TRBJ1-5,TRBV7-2,CASSQSSGVGGNQPQHF,TGTGCCAGCAGCCAGAGCTCGGGCGTGGGGGGCAATCAGCCCCAGCATTTT
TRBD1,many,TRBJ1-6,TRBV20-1,CSASTGQANYNSPLHF,TGCAGTGCTAGCACCGGACAGGCCAACTATAATTCACCCCTCCACTTT
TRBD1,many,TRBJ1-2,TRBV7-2,CASSATGAMDGYTF,TGTGCCAGCAGCGCCACAGGGGCGATGGATGGCTACACCTTC